These T cell receptor beta chains were read from a single sample in a study of cytomegalovirus exposure and HLA in healthy donors. Sequencing used immunoSEQ multiplex PCR; TCRdb keeps in-frame clones, though not all of them. The sample holds about 170,000 clones, about 72% seen once. Sequencing used PBMCs. Every receptor here comes from a human donor in good health. Each CDR3 is given with its conserved first and last residue. Fields, in order: J gene, D gene, clone size, V gene, CDR3 protein, CDR3 DNA. D genes are given only for firm matches. Only some rows state a clone size, as once, few, many or a class for expanded clones.

TRBJ2-1,-,-,TRBV11-2,CASSLERRDGEQFF,TGTGCCAGCAGCTTAGAGCGCAGGGATGGGGAGCAGTTCTTC
TRBJ2-7,TRBD2,few,TRBV11-1,CASSPRTTGLAHEQYF,TGTGCCAGCAGCCCGAGAACGACAGGACTAGCCCACGAGCAGTACTTC
TRBJ1-2,-,-,TRBV9,CASSVDPTQRGNYGYTF,TGTGCCAGCAGCGTAGACCCCACCCAACGAGGGAACTATGGCTACACCTTC
TRBJ1-3,-,-,TRBV13,CASSEGWGNTIYF,TGTGCCAGCAGTGAGGGTTGGGGAAACACCATATATTTT
TRBJ2-1,-,-,TRBV9,CASSVDSYNEQFF,TGTGCCAGCAGCGTCGACAGCTACAATGAGCAGTTCTTC
TRBJ2-7,-,-,TRBV5-1,CASSFGHSSYEQYF,TGCGCCAGCAGCTTCGGACACAGCTCCTACGAGCAGTACTTC
TRBJ1-1,-,few,TRBV12-5,CASALTENTEAFF,TGTGCTAGTGCCCTGACAGAGAACACTGAAGCTTTCTTT
TRBJ2-7,TRBD1,-,TRBV7-2,CASSLVMGQGAINEQYF,TGTGCCAGCAGCTTAGTTATGGGGCAGGGGGCAATTAACGAGCAGTACTTC
TRBJ1-4,-,-,TRBV27,CASSLYDSRPGKLFF,TGTGCCAGCAGTTTATACGACAGTCGGCCAGGAAAACTGTTTTTT
TRBJ2-2,-,-,TRBV5-4,CASSAGSGELFF,TGTGCCAGTTCTGCGGGATCCGGGGAGCTGTTTTTT
TRBJ1-6,-,-,TRBV5-5,CASSWDTGQDSPLHF,TGTGCCAGCAGCTGGGACACCGGCCAAGATTCACCCCTCCACTTT
TRBJ2-3,TRBD2,once,TRBV2,CASSEMAGGRGTQYF,TGTGCCAGCAGTGAAATGGCGGGGGGGCGGGGTACGCAGTATTTT
TRBJ2-3,TRBD2,-,TRBV29-1,CSVENRAGGPDTQYF,TGCAGCGTTGAAAATAGAGCGGGGGGGCCAGATACGCAGTATTTT
TRBJ1-6,TRBD1,few,TRBV27,CASTQDRGKNSPLHF,TGTGCCAGCACACAGGACAGGGGGAAGAATTCACCCCTCCACTTT
TRBJ1-1,-,-,TRBV7-3,CASSVTGNTEAFF,TGTGCCAGCAGCGTGACAGGTAACACTGAAGCTTTCTTT
TRBJ2-5,TRBD1,once,TRBV6-5,CASSSGTGQGETQYF,TGTGCCAGCAGTTCAGGGACAGGGCAAGGGGAGACCCAGTACTTC
TRBJ2-6,TRBD1,few,TRBV5-5,CASSRMTGNSGANVLTF,TGTGCCAGCAGCAGAATGACAGGGAACTCTGGGGCCAACGTCCTGACTTTC
TRBJ1-6,TRBD1,once,TRBV28,CASSFPTGASSYNSPLHF,TGTGCCAGCAGTTTCCCGACAGGGGCTAGCTCCTATAATTCACCCCTCCACTTT
TRBJ2-7,-,-,TRBV12-5,CASGLRQGSYEQYF,TGTGCTAGTGGTTTGCGGCAGGGAAGCTACGAGCAGTACTTC
TRBJ1-1,-,-,TRBV9,CASSVGTATPNSMNTEAFF,TGTGCCAGCAGCGTAGGGACAGCTACCCCGAATTCCATGAACACTGAAGCTTTCTTT
TRBJ1-4,-,-,TRBV6-5,CASSEWVGNEKLFF,TGTGCCAGCAGTGAATGGGTGGGCAATGAAAAACTGTTTTTT
TRBJ2-1,TRBD2,-,TRBV13,CASNTLGGEYNEQFF,TGTGCCAGCAACACTCTGGGGGGGGAATACAATGAGCAGTTCTTC
TRBJ2-2,-,-,TRBV6-1,CASGISGSGELFF,TGTGCCAGCGGAATATCAGGGTCCGGGGAGCTGTTTTTT
TRBJ2-4,-,-,TRBV10-3,CAISEGGSVKNIQYF,TGTGCCATCAGTGAGGGAGGGTCGGTCAAAAACATTCAGTACTTC
TRBJ1-2,-,once,TRBV30,CAWKPRDGYTF,TGTGCCTGGAAACCCAGGGATGGCTACACCTTC
TRBJ1-2,TRBD1,-,TRBV5-1,CASSSIPGQGFYGYTF,TGCGCCAGCAGCTCGATACCGGGACAGGGCTTCTATGGCTACACCTTC
TRBJ2-5,-,-,TRBV5-4,CASSLQGGATATQYF,TGTGCCAGCAGCTTACAGGGGGGGGCCACAGCGACCCAGTACTTC
TRBJ2-1,-,-,TRBV7-8,CASSYREGAFNEQFF,TGTGCCAGCAGTTACAGGGAAGGCGCATTCAATGAGCAGTTCTTC
TRBJ1-5,TRBD1,-,TRBV30,CAYDRGLGQPQHF,TGTGCCTATGACAGGGGGCTAGGGCAGCCCCAGCATTTT
TRBJ2-7,TRBD1,-,TRBV5-6,CASSTDRVYEQYF,TGCGCCAGCAGCACGGACAGGGTTTACGAGCAGTACTTC
TRBJ1-6,-,-,TRBV2,CASSERGSNSPLHF,TGTGCCAGCAGTGAACGGGGGTCTAATTCACCCCTCCACTTT
TRBJ1-3,-,few,TRBV7-2,CASSLTGGGSPGNTIYF,TGTGCCAGCAGCCTAACCGGTGGCGGGTCCCCTGGAAACACCATATATTTT
TRBJ1-5,-,-,TRBV7-2,CASSPWSSGSNQPQHF,TGTGCCAGCAGCCCGTGGAGCTCCGGCAGCAATCAGCCCCAGCATTTT
TRBJ2-1,-,-,TRBV5-1,CASSQGRDTSSYNEQFF,TGCGCCAGCAGCCAAGGACGGGATACAAGCTCCTACAATGAGCAGTTCTTC
TRBJ2-5,TRBD2,-,TRBV18,CASSPPLGLVNFETQYF,TGTGCCAGCTCACCACCGTTGGGACTAGTTAATTTTGAGACCCAGTACTTC
TRBJ2-3,-,-,TRBV5-6,CASSLAGTDTQYF,TGTGCCAGCAGCTTGGCGGGCACAGATACGCAGTATTTT
TRBJ2-1,-,-,TRBV2,CASHGGHEQFF,TGTGCCAGCCACGGGGGGCATGAGCAGTTCTTC
TRBJ2-2,TRBD1,few,TRBV7-3,CASSLTGTGDTGELFF,TGTGCCAGCAGCTTAACGGGGACAGGGGACACCGGGGAGCTGTTTTTT
TRBJ1-3,-,-,TRBV2,CASSVDSPSGNTIYF,TGTGCCAGCAGTGTAGACAGCCCCTCTGGAAACACCATATATTTT
TRBJ1-2,-,-,TRBV5-4,CASSRAVVGAHGGYTF,TGTGCCAGCAGCCGAGCGGTAGTGGGGGCGCATGGTGGCTACACCTTC
TRBJ1-1,-,-,TRBV18,CASSPITDTEAFF,TGTGCCAGCTCACCAATCACAGACACTGAAGCTTTCTTT
TRBJ1-6,TRBD1,-,TRBV15,CATSRERGQPSSPLHF,TGTGCCACCAGCAGAGAGAGGGGACAGCCTTCTTCACCCCTCCACTTT